The clone carrying this T cell receptor (beta chain) appeared a few times. What it binds is not known. The data were obtained in a study of T cell repertoires in cytomegalovirus infection. From germline, CDR1 is SGHTA and CDR2 FQGNSA. This CDR3 is built from 13 residues. The ends lost 5 bases at V and 8 bases at J; junction bases unmatched: 4. TCRdb passed the reads through MiXCR, listing each CDR3 protein once. The table lists some 350,000 distinct CDR3 sequences, around 29% of them singletons, with 20% in the top ten. This chain connects TRBV7-2 to TRBJ1-4, with 8 bases lining up with TRBD1. The specimen was cultured PBMCs, collected from culture after CMV antigen stimulation. This receptor was taken from a human donor in good health (CMV status not recorded). Some clones in this sample may be carry-over from other donors' samples. DNA of the CDR3: TGTGCCAGCAGCCAGGGGGCGCGGGAAAAACTGTTTTTT. Protein: CASSQGAREKLFF.